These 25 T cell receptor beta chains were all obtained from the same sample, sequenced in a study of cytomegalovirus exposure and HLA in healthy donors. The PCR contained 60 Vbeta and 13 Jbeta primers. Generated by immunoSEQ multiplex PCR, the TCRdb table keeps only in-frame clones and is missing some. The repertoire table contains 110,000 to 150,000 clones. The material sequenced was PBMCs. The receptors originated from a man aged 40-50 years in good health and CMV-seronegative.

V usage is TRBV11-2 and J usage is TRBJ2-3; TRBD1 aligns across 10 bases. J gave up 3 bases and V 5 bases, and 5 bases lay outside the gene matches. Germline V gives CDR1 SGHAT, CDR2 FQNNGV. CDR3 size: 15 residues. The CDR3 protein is CASSPDRGRTDTQYF. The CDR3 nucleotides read TGTGCCAGCAGCCCCGACAGGGGGCGGACAGATACGCAGTATTTT.

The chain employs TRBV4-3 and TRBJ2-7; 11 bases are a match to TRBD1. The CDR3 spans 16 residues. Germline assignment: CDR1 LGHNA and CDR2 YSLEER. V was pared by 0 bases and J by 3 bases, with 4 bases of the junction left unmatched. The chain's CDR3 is CASSQDGGTGGYEQYF. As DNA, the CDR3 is TGCGCCAGCAGCCAAGATGGGGGGACAGGGGGCTACGAGCAGTACTTC.

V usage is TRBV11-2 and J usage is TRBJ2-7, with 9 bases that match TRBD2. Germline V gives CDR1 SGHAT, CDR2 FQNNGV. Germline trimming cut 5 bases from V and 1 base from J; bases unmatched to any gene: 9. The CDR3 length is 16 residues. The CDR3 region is CASSPRGRGGSYEQYF. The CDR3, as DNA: TGTGCCAGCAGCCCTAGGGGGCGGGGGGGATCCTACGAGCAGTACTTC. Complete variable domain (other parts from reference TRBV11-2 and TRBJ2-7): EAGVAQSPRYKIIEKRQSVAFWCNPISGHATLYWYQQILGQGPKLLIQFQNNGVVDDSQLPKDRFSAERLKGVDSTLKIQPAKLEDSAVYLCASSPRGRGGSYEQYFGPGTRLTVT.

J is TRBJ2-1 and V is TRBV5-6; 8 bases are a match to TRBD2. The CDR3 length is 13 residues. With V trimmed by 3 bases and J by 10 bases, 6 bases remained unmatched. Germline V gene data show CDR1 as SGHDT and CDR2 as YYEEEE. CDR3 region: CASSWGASGEQFF. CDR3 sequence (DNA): TGTGCCAGCAGCTGGGGGGCTAGCGGGGAGCAGTTCTTC.

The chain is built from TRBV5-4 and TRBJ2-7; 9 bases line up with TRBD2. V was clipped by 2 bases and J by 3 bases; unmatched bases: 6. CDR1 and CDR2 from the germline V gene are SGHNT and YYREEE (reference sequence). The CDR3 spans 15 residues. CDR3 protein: CASSLDSGGLYEQYF. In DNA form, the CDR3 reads TGTGCCAGCAGCTTAGATAGCGGGGGACTCTACGAGCAGTACTTC.

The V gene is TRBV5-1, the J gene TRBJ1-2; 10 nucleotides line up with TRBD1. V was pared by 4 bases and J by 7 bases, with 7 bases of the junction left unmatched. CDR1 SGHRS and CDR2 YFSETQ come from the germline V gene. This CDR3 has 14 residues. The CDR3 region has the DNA TGCGCCAGCAGCATCGGGACAGGGGCGGCTGGCTACACCTTC. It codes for CASSIGTGAAGYTF.

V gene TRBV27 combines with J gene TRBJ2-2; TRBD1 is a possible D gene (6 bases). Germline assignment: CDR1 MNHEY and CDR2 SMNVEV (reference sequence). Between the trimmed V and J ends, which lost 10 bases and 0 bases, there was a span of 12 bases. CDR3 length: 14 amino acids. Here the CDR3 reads CATRQATNTGELFF. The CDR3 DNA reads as TGTGCCACCAGACAGGCGACGAACACCGGGGAGCTGTTTTTT.

The chain's CDR3 is CASSLSGRRLYEQYF. The CDR3 DNA reads as TGTGCCAGCAGTTTATCAGGGAGGCGCCTCTACGAGCAGTACTTC. The V gene is TRBV28, the J gene TRBJ2-7, with D perhaps matching TRBD2 (6 bases). Trimming stripped 1 base from V and 3 bases from J, with 13 bases between. Germline-derived CDR1 and CDR2 are MDHEN and SYDVKM. The CDR3 spans 15 residues.

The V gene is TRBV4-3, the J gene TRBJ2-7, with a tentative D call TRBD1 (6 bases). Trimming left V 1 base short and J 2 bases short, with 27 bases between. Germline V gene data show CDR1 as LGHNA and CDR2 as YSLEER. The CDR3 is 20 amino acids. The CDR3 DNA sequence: TGCGCCAGCAGCCAAGCATGGGTACAGGGCCGGATCCCCATCCCCTACGAGCAGTACTTC. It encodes CASSQAWVQGRIPIPYEQYF.

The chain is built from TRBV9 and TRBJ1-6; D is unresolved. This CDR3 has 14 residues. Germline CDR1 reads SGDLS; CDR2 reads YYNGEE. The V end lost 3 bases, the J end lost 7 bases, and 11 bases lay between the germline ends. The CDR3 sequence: CASSAHGLNSPLHF. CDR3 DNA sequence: TGTGCCAGCAGCGCCCATGGACTAAATTCACCCCTCCACTTT.

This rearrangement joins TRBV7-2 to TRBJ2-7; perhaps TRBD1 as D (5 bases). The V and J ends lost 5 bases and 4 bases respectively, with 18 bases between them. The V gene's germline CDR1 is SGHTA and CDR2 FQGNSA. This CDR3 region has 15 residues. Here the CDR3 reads CASSAPGRVGYEQYF. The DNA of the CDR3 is TGTGCCAGCAGCGCCCCGGGCAGGGTGGGATACGAGCAGTACTTC.

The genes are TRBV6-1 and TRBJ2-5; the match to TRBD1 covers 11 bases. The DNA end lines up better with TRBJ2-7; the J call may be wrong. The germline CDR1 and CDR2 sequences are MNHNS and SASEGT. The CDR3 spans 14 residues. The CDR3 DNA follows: TGTGCCAGCAGTGGAGGGACAGGGGGCTACGAGCAGTACTTC. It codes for CASSGGTGGYEQYF.

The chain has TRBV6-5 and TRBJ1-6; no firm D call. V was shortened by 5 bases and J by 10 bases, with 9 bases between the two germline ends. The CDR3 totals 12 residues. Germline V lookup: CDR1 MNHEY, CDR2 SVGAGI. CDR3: CASSPPGSPLHF. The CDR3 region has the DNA TGTGCCAGCAGTCCCCCCGGGTCACCCCTCCACTTT.

In DNA form, the CDR3 reads TGTGCCAGCAGCCCAGGGCAAGAGCAGTTCTTC. It encodes CASSPGQEQFF. The rearrangement uses TRBV11-2 and TRBJ2-1; weak D call: TRBD1 (5 bases). V was pared by 5 bases and J by 10 bases, with 9 bases between. The CDR3 spans 11 residues. Germline V CDR1 and CDR2: SGHAT, FQNNGV.

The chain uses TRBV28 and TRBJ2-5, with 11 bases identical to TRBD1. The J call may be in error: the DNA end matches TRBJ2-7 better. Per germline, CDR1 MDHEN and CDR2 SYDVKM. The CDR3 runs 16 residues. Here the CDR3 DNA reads TGTGCCAGCAATAAGGCAGGACAGGGGGCCGGTTACGAGCAGTACTTC. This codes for CASNKAGQGAGYEQYF.

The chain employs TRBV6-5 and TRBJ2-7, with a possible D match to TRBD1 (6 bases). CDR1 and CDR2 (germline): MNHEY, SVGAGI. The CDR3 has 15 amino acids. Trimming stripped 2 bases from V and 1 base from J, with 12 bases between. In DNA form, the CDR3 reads TGTGCCAGCAGTTACACAATGGACAGTTCCTACGAGCAGTACTTC. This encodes CASSYTMDSSYEQYF.

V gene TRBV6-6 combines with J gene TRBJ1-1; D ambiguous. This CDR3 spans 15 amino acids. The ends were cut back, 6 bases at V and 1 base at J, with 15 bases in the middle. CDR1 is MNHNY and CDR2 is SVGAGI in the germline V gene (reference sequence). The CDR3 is CASRPTGMGNTEAFF. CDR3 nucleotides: TGTGCCAGCAGACCGACGGGGATGGGGAACACTGAAGCTTTCTTT.

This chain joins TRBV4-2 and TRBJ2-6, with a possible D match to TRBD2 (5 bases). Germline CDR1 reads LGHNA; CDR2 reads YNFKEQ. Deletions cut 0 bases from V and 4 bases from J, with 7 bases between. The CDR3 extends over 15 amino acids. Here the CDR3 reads CASSQDRGGANVLTF. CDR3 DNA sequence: TGTGCCAGCAGCCAAGATCGCGGGGGGGCCAACGTCCTGACTTTC.

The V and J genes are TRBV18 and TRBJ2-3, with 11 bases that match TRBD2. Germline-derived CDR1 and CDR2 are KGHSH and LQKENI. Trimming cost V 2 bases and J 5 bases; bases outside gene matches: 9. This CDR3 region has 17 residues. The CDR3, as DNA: TGTGCCAGCTCACCAATCCCCGCGCTAGCGGGGGGAGATACGCAGTATTTT. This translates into CASSPIPALAGGDTQYF.

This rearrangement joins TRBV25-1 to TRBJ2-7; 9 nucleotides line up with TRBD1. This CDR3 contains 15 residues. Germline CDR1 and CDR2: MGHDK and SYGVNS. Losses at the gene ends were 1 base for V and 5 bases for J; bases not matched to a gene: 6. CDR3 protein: CASSELGTGSNEQYF. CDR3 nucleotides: TGTGCCAGCAGTGAATTGGGGACAGGGTCTAACGAGCAGTACTTC.

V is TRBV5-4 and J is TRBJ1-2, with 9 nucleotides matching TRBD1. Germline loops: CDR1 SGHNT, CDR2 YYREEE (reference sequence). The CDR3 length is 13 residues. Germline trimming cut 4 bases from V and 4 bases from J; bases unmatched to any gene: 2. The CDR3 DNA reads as TGTGCCAGCAGCCTGGACAGGGGCTATGGCTACACCTTC. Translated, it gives CASSLDRGYGYTF.

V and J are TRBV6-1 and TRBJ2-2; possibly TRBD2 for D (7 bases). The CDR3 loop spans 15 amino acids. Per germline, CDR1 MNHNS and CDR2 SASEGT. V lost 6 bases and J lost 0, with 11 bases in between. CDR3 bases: TGTGCCAGCAGGGTAGGGGGGGCGAACACCGGGGAGCTGTTTTTT. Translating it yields CASRVGGANTGELFF.

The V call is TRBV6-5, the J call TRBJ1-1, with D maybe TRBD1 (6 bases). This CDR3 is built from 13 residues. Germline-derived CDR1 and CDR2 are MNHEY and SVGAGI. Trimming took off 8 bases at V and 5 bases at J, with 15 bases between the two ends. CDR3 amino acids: CASESYQGTEAFF. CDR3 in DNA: TGTGCCAGCGAAAGCTACCAGGGGACTGAAGCTTTCTTT.

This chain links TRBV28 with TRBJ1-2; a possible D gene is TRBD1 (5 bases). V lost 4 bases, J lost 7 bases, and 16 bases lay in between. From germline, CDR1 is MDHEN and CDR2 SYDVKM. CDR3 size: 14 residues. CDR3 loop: CASSYIQGALGYTF. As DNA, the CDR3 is TGTGCCAGCAGTTACATCCAGGGCGCGCTTGGCTACACCTTC.

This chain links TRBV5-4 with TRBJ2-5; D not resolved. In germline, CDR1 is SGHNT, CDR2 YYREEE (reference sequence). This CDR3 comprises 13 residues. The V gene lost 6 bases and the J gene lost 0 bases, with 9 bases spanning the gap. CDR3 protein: CASTNGYQETQYF. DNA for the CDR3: TGTGCCAGCACTAACGGGTACCAAGAGACCCAGTACTTC. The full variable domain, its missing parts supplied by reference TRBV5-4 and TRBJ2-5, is ETGVTQSPTHLIKTRGQQVTLRCSSQSGHNTVSWYQQALGQGPQFIFQYYREEENGRGNFPPRFSGLQFPNYSSELNVNALELDDSALYLCASTNGYQETQYFGPGTRLLVL.